This entry lists 31 T cell receptor beta chains sequenced from one sample in a study of blood T cell repertoires in COVID-19. TCRdb's table, derived via immunoSEQ multiplex PCR, lists solely in-frame clones and lacks some. The table shows approximately 37,000 clones, with about 85% occurring only once. Sequencing input: peripheral blood. These receptors came from a man aged 55 to 70 with active or convalescent COVID-19.

CDR3 in DNA: TGTGCCAGCAGTTTGTCGACAGGGTTCTATGGCTACACCTTC. Translation: CASSLSTGFYGYTF. The chain couples TRBV28 to TRBJ1-2; 7 positions agree with TRBD1. The CDR3 loop spans 14 amino acids. The V segment lost 3 bases and the J segment 4 bases; nucleotides outside the gene matches: 5. Looked up from germline, CDR1 is MDHEN and CDR2 is SYDVKM.

V usage is TRBV6-2 or TRBV6-3 and J usage is TRBJ1-2; D uncertain. CDR1 is MNHEY, CDR2 SVGEGT, per germline. Trimming removed 4 bases from V and 3 bases from J, with 6 bases in between. The CDR3 contains 12 residues. The CDR3 nucleotides are TGTGCCAGCAGTTCGAGCTACTATGGCTACACCTTC. This gives the protein CASSSSYYGYTF.

This clone was found a few times. This chain connects TRBV11-2 to TRBJ1-5, with 8 bases matching TRBD1. The CDR3 is made up of 16 amino acids. Germline lookup yields CDR1 SGHAT and CDR2 FQNNGV. V shed 1 base and J 3 bases; nucleotides not matched to a gene: 5. This CDR3 is CASSLGTGRINQPQHF. The CDR3 DNA is TGTGCCAGCAGCTTAGGGACAGGGAGAATCAATCAGCCCCAGCATTTT.

The rearrangement links TRBV3-1 (or the pseudogene TRBV3-2) to TRBJ1-1, with D unclear. CDR1 is LGHDT and CDR2 is YNNKEL in the germline V gene (reference sequence). The V end was cut by 1 base, the J end by 11 bases, with 14 bases between. The CDR3 has 13 amino acids. This chain's CDR3 is CASSQGSTPKAFF. The CDR3 DNA reads TGTGCCAGCAGCCAAGGTTCGACTCCGAAGGCTTTCTTT.

This chain connects TRBV5-1 to TRBJ1-3, with TRBD1 as a possible D gene (5 bases). Trimming took off 3 bases at V and 2 bases at J, with 6 bases between the two ends. This CDR3 comprises 13 residues. Germline-derived CDR1 and CDR2 are SGHRS and YFSETQ. DNA for the CDR3: TGCGCCAGCAGCTCAGGGACTGGAAACACCATATATTTT. This encodes CASSSGTGNTIYF.

This sequence joins TRBV6-1 and TRBJ2-1; D is possibly TRBD1 (6 bases). The CDR3 is 13 residues long. V was trimmed by 3 bases and J by 14 bases, leaving 17 bases between them. Germline V gene data show CDR1 as MNHNS and CDR2 as SASEGT. CDR3: CASSDRLSDSKFF. CDR3 sequence (DNA): TGTGCCAGCAGTGATAGGCTTTCGGACAGCAAGTTCTTC.

The chain uses TRBV30 and TRBJ2-5, with 9 nucleotides matching TRBD2. The CDR3 consists of 15 residues. Trimming removed 3 bases from V and 2 bases from J; junction bases left unmatched: 7. Germline-derived CDR1 and CDR2 are GTSNPN and SVGIG (reference sequence). The CDR3 loop reads CAWRTGLAIQETQYF. As DNA, the CDR3 is TGTGCCTGGAGGACGGGACTAGCCATTCAAGAGACCCAGTACTTC. Full variable domain (remainder filled in from reference TRBV30 and TRBJ2-5): SQTIHQWPATLVQPVGSPLSLECTVEGTSNPNLYWYRQAAGRGLQLLFYSVGIGQISSEVPQNLSASRPQDRQFILSSKKLLLSDSGFYLCAWRTGLAIQETQYFGPGTRLLVL.

CDR3 sequence (DNA): TGTGCCAGCAGCTTAGGGGGGGGCGGCACTGAAGCTTTCTTT. Its protein product is CASSLGGGGTEAFF. The chain carries TRBV7-2 and TRBJ1-1; weak D call: TRBD1 (6 bases). V was pared by 1 base and J by 4 bases, with 10 bases between. CDR1 SGHTA and CDR2 FQGNSA come from the germline V gene. This CDR3 has 14 amino acids.

The chain joins TRBV6-2 or TRBV6-3 to TRBJ1-2; D gene uncertain. The CDR3 has 13 amino acids. CDR1 MNHEY and CDR2 SVGEGT come from the germline V gene. Trimming cost V 5 bases and J 5 bases, with 12 bases left between them. In DNA, the CDR3 is TGTGCCAGCAGTACGGGGTCCGCTTATGGCTACACCTTC. It specifies CASSTGSAYGYTF.

The J gene is TRBJ1-2, the V gene TRBV4-3; 7 nucleotides match TRBD1. This CDR3 spans 16 amino acids. The V gene end was trimmed by 0 bases and the J gene end by 8 bases; junction bases not matched to a gene: 12. CDR1 is LGHNA, CDR2 YSLEER, per germline. The CDR3 here is CASSQEPSRQGGGYTF. DNA for the CDR3: TGCGCCAGCAGCCAAGAGCCTTCACGACAGGGCGGCGGCTACACCTTC.

The chain combines TRBV10-2 with TRBJ2-1; 9 bases are shared with TRBD2. The CDR3 runs 17 residues. The germline V gene encodes CDR1 WSHSY and CDR2 SAAADI. With V trimmed by 4 bases and J by 0 bases, 7 bases remained unmatched. CDR3 residues: CASSGSGGLSSYNEQFF. CDR3 DNA sequence: TGCGCCAGCAGTGGTAGCGGGGGACTTAGCTCCTACAATGAGCAGTTCTTC.

This chain joins TRBV13 and TRBJ1-1; 8 positions match TRBD1. This CDR3 comprises 13 residues. The V segment lost 3 bases and the J segment 7 bases; nucleotides outside the gene matches: 4. Germline CDR1 is PRHDT and CDR2 is FYEKMQ (reference sequence). CDR3 amino acids: CASSLFRGHEAFF. The CDR3 nucleotides read TGTGCCAGCAGCTTGTTCAGGGGGCATGAAGCTTTCTTT.

The V gene is TRBV30, the J gene TRBJ2-7, with 7 nucleotides matching TRBD1. CDR1 GTSNPN and CDR2 SVGIG come from the germline V gene (reference sequence). V dropped 5 bases and J dropped 2; count of bases not matched to a gene: 0. The CDR3 runs to 11 residues. For the CDR3, the DNA is TGTGCCTGGGGGACAGCCTACGAGCAGTACGTC. Amino acids: CAWGTAYEQYV.

The CDR3 nucleotides are TGTGCCATCAGTGAGTGGGGACAGGGTTCACCCCTCCACTTT. Residues: CAISEWGQGSPLHF. The V and J genes are TRBV10-3 and TRBJ1-6; 9 bases map to TRBD1. Germline V lookup: CDR1 ENHRY, CDR2 SYGVKD. The CDR3 totals 14 residues. The V and J ends lost 1 base and 9 bases, in that order; junction bases with no gene match: 1.

This chain uses TRBV2 with TRBJ1-4, with 7 nucleotides matching TRBD1. Trimming removed 4 bases from V and 3 bases from J; junction bases left unmatched: 5. This CDR3 has 15 amino acids. CDR1 is SNHLY and CDR2 is FYNNEI in the germline V gene. The CDR3 sequence is CASSVQTGPNEKLFF. CDR3 sequence (DNA): TGTGCCAGCAGTGTACAGACAGGGCCTAATGAAAAACTGTTTTTT.

In this sample, this clone turned up once. V and J are TRBV6-1 and TRBJ2-3; TRBD1 is a possible D gene (5 bases). Germline V gene lookup returns CDR1 MNHNS and CDR2 SASEGT. Trimming left V 0 bases short and J 4 bases short, with 20 bases between. The CDR3 sequence is 18 residues long. CDR3 coding DNA: TGTGCCAGCAGTGAAGCCATCCGGTCAGGGTGGATGGCAGATACGCAGTATTTT. This encodes CASSEAIRSGWMADTQYF.

V and J are TRBV6-5 and TRBJ2-2, with a tentative D call TRBD1 (5 bases). CDR1 MNHEY and CDR2 SVGAGI come from the germline V gene. The V gene lost 8 bases and the J gene lost 3 bases, with 13 bases spanning the gap. The CDR3 totals 14 residues. The CDR3 nucleotides read TGTGCCAGCTCCGGACATTTGGACACCGGGGAGCTGTTTTTT. It specifies CASSGHLDTGELFF.

The V call is TRBV6-1, the J call TRBJ1-2; 7 bases are a match to TRBD1. The V gene end was trimmed by 4 bases and the J gene end by 10 bases; junction bases not matched to a gene: 3. The CDR3 consists of 11 residues. The V gene's germline CDR1 is MNHNS and CDR2 SASEGT. The CDR3 sequence is CASSVTGFYTF. The CDR3 DNA follows: TGTGCCAGCAGTGTGACAGGGTTCTACACCTTC.

Note on this clone: The junction does not match germline at one end; this may be a read error. This rearrangement joins TRBV9 to TRBJ1-4; 9 bases align to TRBD1. Germline assignment: CDR1 SGDLS and CDR2 YYNGEE. The CDR3 spans 15 residues. The CDR3 protein is CASSVAGQGNQKLFF. The DNA of the CDR3 is TGTGCCAGCAGCGTAGCGGGACAGGGTAATCAAAAACTGTTTTTT.

The J gene is TRBJ1-2, the V gene TRBV28; TRBD1 might be the D (5 bases). Trimming shortened V by 5 bases and J by 2 bases, and 9 bases separated the two germline ends. The germline CDR1 and CDR2 sequences are MDHEN and SYDVKM. The CDR3 loop spans 13 amino acids. The CDR3, as DNA: TGTGCCAGCAGTAACCAGGGAAACTATGGCTACACCTTC. It encodes CASSNQGNYGYTF.

The rearrangement joins TRBV2 to TRBJ1-4; D call uncertain. V lost 4 bases, J lost 4 bases, and 13 bases lay in between. This CDR3 contains 15 residues. Germline V gene data show CDR1 as SNHLY and CDR2 as FYNNEI. The CDR3 spells CASSVLGGLNEKLFF. DNA of the CDR3: TGTGCCAGCAGTGTCTTGGGCGGACTTAATGAAAAACTGTTTTTT.

The V call is TRBV2, the J call TRBJ2-2; 9 bases are shared with TRBD2. V lost 7 bases, J lost 8 bases, and 11 bases stayed unmatched. CDR1 SNHLY and CDR2 FYNNEI come from the germline V gene. This CDR3 region has 15 residues. The CDR3 loop is CASIGLAPRAGELFF. The DNA of the CDR3 is TGTGCCAGCATCGGACTAGCGCCCAGGGCGGGGGAGCTGTTTTTT.

This chain connects TRBV4-1 to TRBJ2-4, with TRBD2 matching 14 bases. V was pared by 1 base and J by 2 bases, with 4 bases of the junction left unmatched. This CDR3 has 18 amino acids. Germline values: CDR1 MGHRA, CDR2 YSYEKL. The CDR3 loop is CASSQGLAGGFTKNIQYF. Written as DNA, the CDR3 is TGCGCCAGCAGCCAAGGACTAGCGGGGGGGTTTACCAAAAACATTCAGTACTTC.

V gene TRBV19 combines with J gene TRBJ2-1; a possible D gene is TRBD2 (5 bases). CDR1 LNHDA and CDR2 SQIVND come from the germline V gene (reference sequence). The germline V and J ends were trimmed by 6 bases and 12 bases, with 18 bases remaining between them. This CDR3 is built from 13 residues. The CDR3 spells CASRSGRPGWQFF. In nucleotides, the CDR3 is TGTGCCAGTAGGTCTGGACGCCCGGGGTGGCAGTTCTTC.

The chain employs TRBV30 and TRBJ2-1, with D perhaps TRBD1 (6 bases). Trimming pared 2 bases from V and 3 bases from J, leaving 17 bases between. Looked up from germline, CDR1 is GTSNPN and CDR2 is SVGIG (reference sequence). This CDR3 region has 16 residues. The CDR3 DNA sequence: TGTGCCTGGAGTTCCCCTCGGCAGGGGTACTACAATGAGCAGTTCTTC. It encodes CAWSSPRQGYYNEQFF.

The CDR3 bases are TGTGCCAGTAGTATACGAGCAGGGGCTGGGGAGACCCAGTACTTC. This codes for CASSIRAGAGETQYF. The genes are TRBV19 and TRBJ2-5; D might be TRBD1 (6 bases). From germline, CDR1 is LNHDA and CDR2 SQIVND (reference sequence). The V gene lost 2 bases and the J gene lost 5 bases, with 15 bases spanning the gap. This CDR3 has 15 amino acids.

V and J are TRBV6-5 and TRBJ1-2, with D maybe TRBD1 (5 bases). Germline values: CDR1 MNHEY, CDR2 SVGAGI. This CDR3 is built from 13 residues. V lost 8 bases and J lost 3, with 13 bases in between. Written as DNA, the CDR3 is TGTGCCAGCGGGTTCAGGGTAGACTATGGCTACACCTTC. Translating it yields CASGFRVDYGYTF.

The V call is TRBV5-1, the J call TRBJ2-1; a weak D match, TRBD2 (7 bases). CDR3 length: 15 residues. V was clipped by 4 bases and J by 9 bases, with 20 bases between them. CDR1 and CDR2 from the germline V gene are SGHRS and YFSETQ. CDR3 coding DNA: TGCGCCAGCAGCCCTCGACCCCTTCGGGGGGCTGAGCAGTTCTTC. It translates to CASSPRPLRGAEQFF.

The chain recombines TRBV5-4 with TRBJ2-5; the match to TRBD1 covers 7 bases. The V and J ends lost 2 bases and 1 base, in that order; junction bases with no gene match: 2. Germline-derived CDR1 and CDR2 are SGHNT and YYREEE (reference sequence). CDR3 length: 14 amino acids. The CDR3: CASSFWDSQETQYF. The CDR3, as DNA: TGTGCCAGCAGCTTTTGGGACAGCCAAGAGACCCAGTACTTC. Together with reference TRBV5-4 and TRBJ2-5, the CDR3 gives the full variable domain: ETGVTQSPTHLIKTRGQQVTLRCSSQSGHNTVSWYQQALGQGPQFIFQYYREEENGRGNFPPRFSGLQFPNYSSELNVNALELDDSALYLCASSFWDSQETQYFGPGTRLLVL.

The rearrangement uses TRBV6-5 and TRBJ2-5, with 8 bases that match TRBD1. V shed 10 bases, J shed 2 bases, and the junction held 12 bases outside the gene matches. Germline V lookup: CDR1 MNHEY, CDR2 SVGAGI. The CDR3 runs to 15 residues. The CDR3 protein is CATSRQGNIQETQYF. Written as DNA, the CDR3 is TGTGCCACCAGCCGACAGGGGAATATTCAAGAGACCCAGTACTTC.

The chain is built from TRBV10-1 and TRBJ2-7; no reliable D call. Per the germline V gene, CDR1 is WNHNN and CDR2 is SYGVQD (reference sequence). The CDR3 spans 15 residues. Trimming took 8 bases from V and 3 from J, leaving 20 bases between them. As DNA, the CDR3 is TGCGCCAGCCTTGTGCACGGCCGAACTAACTACGAGCAGTACGTC. It translates to CASLVHGRTNYEQYV.